This is a list of T cell receptor beta chains from one sample in a study of T cells in Graves' hyperthyroidism and ophthalmopathy. From the multiplex PCR reads, TCRdb called clonotypes with MiXCR, one entry per CDR3 protein. The sample shows 600,000 to 800,000 distinct CDR3 sequences, 30% to 40% of them seen only once. Sequencing input: blood. The receptors shown here come from a middle-aged woman with Graves' hyperthyroidism. Both conserved end residues are part of each CDR3. Each record gives: J gene, V gene, clone size, D gene, CDR3 DNA, CDR3 protein. D genes are given only for firm matches. Size values are once, few and many counts, or a class for expanded clones, and some rows have none.

>TRBJ1-4|TRBV5-1|few|TRBD1
TGCGCCAGCAGCGTAACAGGGGTAACTGAAAAACTGTTTTTT
CASSVTGVTEKLFF
>TRBJ2-7|TRBV20-1|NA|NA
TGCAGTGCCCCCCGGGTTCTGCAATACGAGCAGTACTTC
CSAPRVLQYEQYF
>TRBJ2-7|TRBV6-1|few|NA
TGTGCCAGCAGTGGGGGGTCCTACTACTACGAGCAGTACTTC
CASSGGSYYYEQYF
>TRBJ2-5|TRBV29-1|NA|TRBD2
TGCAGCGTCCGACTAGCGGGGCTTCAAGAGACCCAGTACTTC
CSVRLAGLQETQYF
>TRBJ2-5|TRBV29-1|NA|NA
TGCAGCGTTGACGGGGGTCAGGGAGAGACCCAGTACTTC
CSVDGGQGETQYF
>TRBJ2-5|TRBV7-8|NA|NA
NA
CASSFYICSARGQGAQETQYF
>TRBJ1-5|TRBV20-1|NA|NA
TGCAGTGCTAGTATCCTAGCGGGACCGTCCAATCAGCCCCAGCATTTT
CSASILAGPSNQPQHF
>TRBJ1-5|TRBV2|many|NA
TGTGCCAGCAGATTGCTAGGCAATCAGCCCCAGCATTTT
CASRLLGNQPQHF
>TRBJ2-5|TRBV10-3|many|NA
TGTGCCATCAGTGACGGTCCGTTGAAGACCCAGTACTTC
CAISDGPLKTQYF
>TRBJ1-5|TRBV10-1|many|NA
TGCGCCAGCAGTGGGGCCATGGATCAGCCCCAGCATTTT
CASSGAMDQPQHF
>TRBJ2-7|TRBV5-5|NA|TRBD2
TGTGCCAGCAGCTTAGGGACTAGCGGGGGTTTGGTCGACGAGCAGTACTTC
CASSLGTSGGLVDEQYF
>TRBJ2-7|TRBV7-2|many|NA
TGTGCCAGCAGCCACCGGGACGGAGCCTACGAGCAGTACTTC
CASSHRDGAYEQYF
>TRBJ1-1|TRBV19|many|NA
TGTGCCAGTAGTCCGTTGACGAACACTGAAGCTTTCTTT
CASSPLTNTEAFF
>TRBJ2-5|TRBV6-5|few|NA
TGTGCCAGCAGTCGCCAGGGGCCGCAAGAGACCCAGTACTTC
CASSRQGPQETQYF
>TRBJ2-7|TRBV20-1|NA|NA
TGCAGTGCTAGTAGGACGGAGTTTTACGAGCAGTACTTC
CSASRTEFYEQYF
>TRBJ2-7|TRBV10-2|NA|NA
TGCGCCAGCAAGGTCGCCGGGGGGCACACCTCCTACGAGCAGTACTTC
CASKVAGGHTSYEQYF
>TRBJ2-7|TRBV9|NA|NA
TGTGCCAGCAGCGTAGACCAAGGGGAGCAGTACTTC
CASSVDQGEQYF
>TRBJ1-4|TRBV5-1|few|NA
TGCGCCAGCAGCTTGCAACGGGACCCGAATGAAAAACTGTTTTTT
CASSLQRDPNEKLFF
>TRBJ1-4|TRBV14|many|NA
TGTGCCAGCAGCCGGGATAATGAAAAACTGTTTTTT
CASSRDNEKLFF
>TRBJ2-3|TRBV5-1|many|NA
TGTGCCAGCAGCTCCAACACAGATACGCAGTATTTT
CASSSNTDTQYF
>TRBJ2-2|TRBV28|NA|TRBD1
TGTGCCAGCAGTGTCAGACAGGGCGGCACCGGGGAGCTGTTTTTT
CASSVRQGGTGELFF
>TRBJ2-7|TRBV25-1|few|NA
TGTGCCAGCAGTTCCCACGGGGCGGGGACGGCCTACGAGCAGTACTTC
CASSSHGAGTAYEQYF
>TRBJ2-2|TRBV2|few|TRBD2
TGTGCCAGCAGTGTCCTAGCGGGGGGGCCGAGAACCGGGGAGCTGTTTTTT
CASSVLAGGPRTGELFF
>TRBJ1-2|TRBV25-1|many|TRBD1
TGTGCCAGCAGTGATTTGGGACAGGAGAACTATGGCTACACCTTC
CASSDLGQENYGYTF
>TRBJ1-6|TRBV7-8|NA|NA
TGTGCCAGCAGCGGACCGGGGACGGCGGTTGGCGGCTTCAATTCACCCCTCCACTTT
CASSGPGTAVGGFNSPLHF
>TRBJ2-2|TRBV10-3|few|NA
TGTGCCATCAGTGAGAAAGTGGACAGTTACACCGGGGAGCTGTTTTTT
CAISEKVDSYTGELFF
>TRBJ2-5|TRBV4-3|many|NA
TGCGCCAGCAGCCAAGATCCACGGGGGCTGAAGGAGACCCAGTACTTC
CASSQDPRGLKETQYF
>TRBJ2-5|TRBV5-1|few|NA
TGCGCCAGCAGCTTGGGAGGAGAGGGGGAGACCCAGTACTTC
CASSLGGEGETQYF
>TRBJ1-5|TRBV5-4|NA|NA
TGTGCCAGCAGCCAGGTACTCTGGGGCGAGGTAATGCAGCCCCAGCATTTT
CASSQVLWGEVMQPQHF
>TRBJ2-7|TRBV20-1|NA|NA
TGCAGTGCTAGAGATACCACTCAGGTTTTGTACGAGCAGTACTTC
CSARDTTQVLYEQYF
>TRBJ1-2|TRBV19|many|NA
TGTGCCACCTGGGCAGGGGTCGGCTACACCTTC
CATWAGVGYTF
>TRBJ2-4|TRBV7-9|NA|NA
TGTGCCAGCAGCGCCGGGACTGGCAAAAACATTCAGTACTTC
CASSAGTGKNIQYF
>TRBJ2-5|TRBV29-1|NA|NA
TGCAGCGGGGGGACCCAGTACTTC
CSGGTQYF
>TRBJ1-1|TRBV29-1|NA|NA
TGCAGCACCCCGACAGGGAACACTGAAGCTTTCTTT
CSTPTGNTEAFF
>TRBJ1-2|TRBV13|many|NA
TGTGCCAGCAGTCAGACTTCTCGGTATGGCTACACCTTC
CASSQTSRYGYTF
>TRBJ1-1|TRBV29-1|NA|NA
TGCAGCCAAGATCGGGGGAACACTGAAGCTTTCTTT
CSQDRGNTEAFF
>TRBJ1-2|TRBV7-2|many|NA
TGTGCCAGCAGCTTACTTACCTCCGGAACTAACTATGGCTACACCTTC
CASSLLTSGTNYGYTF
>TRBJ1-6|TRBV10-3|NA|NA
TGTGCCATCAGAGCCCGACTAACCGACAGACCCAATTCACCCCTCCACTTT
CAIRARLTDRPNSPLHF
>TRBJ2-7|TRBV7-2|many|NA
TGTGCCAGCAGCCACAGGGTAACCTACGAGCAGTACTTC
CASSHRVTYEQYF
>TRBJ1-5|TRBV7-9|NA|NA
TGTGCCAGTAGTATAATTCCAGAAAGGAGCAATCAGCTCCAGCATTTT
CASSIIPERSNQLQHF
>TRBJ2-7|TRBV7-9|many|NA
TGTGCCAGCAGCTTAGCGACCTCTAGCCTCTACGAGCAGTACTTC
CASSLATSSLYEQYF
>TRBJ2-7|TRBV6-5|few|NA
TGTGCCAGCAGTTACTCGATGTTCACCTCCTACGAGCAGTACTTC
CASSYSMFTSYEQYF
>TRBJ2-2|TRBV12-3/TRBV12-4|NA|TRBD1
TGTGCCAGCGGGACAGGGGTTGTGAACGGGGAGCTGTTTTTT
CASGTGVVNGELFF
>TRBJ1-5|TRBV7-8|many|TRBD1
TGTGCCAGCAGCAAACCAGGGGGTAGCAATCAGCCCCAGCATTTT
CASSKPGGSNQPQHF
>TRBJ2-7|TRBV5-1|few|NA
TGCGCCAGCAGCTTGGGATACCAGTCCTCCTACGAGCAGTACTTC
CASSLGYQSSYEQYF
>TRBJ2-2|TRBV20-1|NA|NA
TGCAGTGCTGGGGATGGTACTAAGTTCGGGGAGCTGTTTTTT
CSAGDGTKFGELFF
>TRBJ2-7|TRBV10-3|many|NA
TGTGCCATCAGTGAGTCCGGGGGCGACACCTACGAGCAGTACTTC
CAISESGGDTYEQYF
>TRBJ2-1|TRBV10-3|NA|TRBD1
TGTGCCACCAAACAAACCGACAGGGGGAATGAGCAGTTCTTC
CATKQTDRGNEQFF
>TRBJ2-7|TRBV10-2|NA|NA
TGCGCCAGCAGGCCGGAGGGGGCGGGTTACGAGCAGTACTTC
CASRPEGAGYEQYF
>TRBJ2-2|TRBV7-2|many|NA
TGTGCCAGCAGCTGGAGAGGGACGGGGGAGCTGTTTTTT
CASSWRGTGELFF
>TRBJ2-7|TRBV4-2|NA|NA
TGTGCCAGCAAGAGGGGACTTACAACTGAGCAGTACTTC
CASKRGLTTEQYF
>TRBJ2-5|TRBV7-9|NA|TRBD1
TGTGCCAGCAGGGTGGACAGGGCTCCGGAGACCCAGTACTTC
CASRVDRAPETQYF